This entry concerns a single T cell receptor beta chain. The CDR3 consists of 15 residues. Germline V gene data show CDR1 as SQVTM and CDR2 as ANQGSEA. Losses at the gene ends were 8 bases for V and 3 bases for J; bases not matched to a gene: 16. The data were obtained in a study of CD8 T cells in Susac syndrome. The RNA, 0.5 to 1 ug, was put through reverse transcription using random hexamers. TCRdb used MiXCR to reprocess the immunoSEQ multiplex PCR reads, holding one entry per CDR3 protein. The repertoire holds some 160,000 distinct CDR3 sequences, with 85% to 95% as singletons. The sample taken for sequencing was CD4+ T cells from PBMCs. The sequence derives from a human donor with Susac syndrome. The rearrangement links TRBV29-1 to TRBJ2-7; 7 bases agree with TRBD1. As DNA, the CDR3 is TGCAGCCTACCACCGGGGCAGGGGGTCCTCTACGAGCAGTACTTC. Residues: CSLPPGQGVLYEQYF.